This passage covers 17 T cell receptor beta chains from one sample sequenced in a study of blood T cell repertoires in COVID-19. Here immunoSEQ multiplex PCR was the method, and the copy in TCRdb shows in-frame clones only, minus some. The sample has 100,000 or so clones, 70% to 90% seen once. The sample was peripheral blood. The receptors originated from a woman younger than 45 with acute or convalescent COVID-19.

The V and J genes are TRBV6-5 and TRBJ1-1, with D possibly matching TRBD1 (6 bases). V dropped 4 bases and J dropped 0 bases, with 15 bases sitting between them. This CDR3 has 16 amino acids. Germline lookup yields CDR1 MNHEY and CDR2 SVGAGI. For the CDR3, the DNA is TGTGCCAGCAGTTCCTTGTCCAGGGGTTTGAACACTGAAGCTTTCTTT. Translating gives CASSSLSRGLNTEAFF.

In DNA, the CDR3 is TGTGCCAGCTCTCCGGGCTATGGGGCTATTGGCTACACCTTC. Translating gives CASSPGYGAIGYTF. This chain connects TRBV2 to TRBJ1-2, with a possible D match to TRBD1 (5 bases). Trimming left V 8 bases short and J 7 bases short, with 20 bases between. Germline V gene lookup returns CDR1 SNHLY and CDR2 FYNNEI. The CDR3 length is 14 residues.

The J gene is TRBJ1-1, the V gene TRBV12-3 or TRBV12-4; the D gene is possibly TRBD1 (6 bases). Trimming shortened V by 3 bases and J by 9 bases, and 14 bases separated the two germline ends. CDR3 length: 13 residues. The CDR3 nucleotides read TGTGCCAGCAGTTTGGGGGCGGGAGTGAAAGCTTTCTTT. Translating it yields CASSLGAGVKAFF.

This rearrangement joins TRBV7-3 to TRBJ2-2; 7 bases align to TRBD2. The junction had 3 bases not matched to a gene; V was cut back by 1 base and J by 4 bases. Germline CDR1 is SGHTA and CDR2 is FQGTGA. The CDR3 runs 15 residues. CDR3 sequence: CASSLSGGSTGELFF. The DNA for the CDR3 is TGTGCCAGCAGCTTAAGCGGGGGTAGCACCGGGGAGCTGTTTTTT.

V and J are TRBV6-6 and TRBJ2-7; TRBD2 matches at 8 bases. Per the germline V gene, CDR1 is MNHNY and CDR2 is SVGAGI (reference sequence). The V gene end was trimmed by 8 bases and the J gene end by 0 bases; junction bases not matched to a gene: 3. CDR3 length equals 13 residues. The chain's CDR3 is CASEGTSSYEQYF. The CDR3, as DNA: TGTGCCAGCGAGGGGACTAGCTCCTACGAGCAGTACTTC.

V and J are TRBV6-5 and TRBJ1-5; D unclear. The CDR3 spans 11 residues. V shed 6 bases and J shed 10 bases, with 10 bases lying between them. The V gene's germline CDR1 is MNHEY and CDR2 SVGAGI. CDR3 DNA: TGTGCCAGCAGACTCCTCTCTCCCCAGCATTTT. It is translated as CASRLLSPQHF.

The chain has TRBV6-5 and TRBJ2-3; possible D gene TRBD1, 5 bases. This CDR3 contains 14 residues. The germline CDR1 and CDR2 sequences are MNHEY and SVGAGI. The V end lost 7 bases, the J end lost 0 bases, and 11 bases lay between the germline ends. The CDR3 coding sequence is TGTGCCAGCACCCGGACATCTAGCACAGATACGCAGTATTTT. Translating it yields CASTRTSSTDTQYF.

This chain links TRBV7-8 with TRBJ2-7, with a tentative D call TRBD2 (5 bases). V dropped 9 bases and J dropped 2 bases, with 14 bases sitting between them. This CDR3 is 13 amino acids long. CDR1 and CDR2 (germline): SGHVS, FQNEAQ. Here the CDR3 DNA reads TGTGCCAGTAGAGCCCGGGGAACCTACGAGCAGTACTTC. Translation: CASRARGTYEQYF.

The rearrangement joins TRBV3-1 (or the pseudogene TRBV3-2) to TRBJ1-3, with D tentatively TRBD1 (5 bases). Trimming removed 8 bases at V and 2 bases at J, with 13 bases between. Germline V CDR1 and CDR2: LGHDT, YNNKEL (reference sequence). The CDR3 covers 14 residues. The CDR3 DNA reads as TGTGCCAGCCTCAATAGGGGCACTGGAAACACCATATATTTT. This gives the protein CASLNRGTGNTIYF.

V and J are TRBV5-8 and TRBJ1-6, with no clear D. Germline CDR1 SGHTS, CDR2 YDEGEE. Between the trimmed V and J ends, which lost 6 bases and 11 bases, there was a span of 18 bases. The CDR3 covers 14 residues. DNA for the CDR3: TGTGCCAGCACCCCGGATGGCGGAGGGCCACCCCTCCACTTT. Translated, it gives CASTPDGGGPPLHF.

This chain connects TRBV27 to TRBJ1-3; the D gene is possibly TRBD1 (5 bases). The germline gives CDR1 MNHEY, CDR2 SMNVEV (reference sequence). This CDR3 comprises 15 residues. Between the trimmed V and J ends, which lost 3 bases and 4 bases, there was a span of 13 bases. CDR3 protein: CASSLGRLQGNTIYF. The CDR3 DNA sequence: TGTGCCAGCAGTTTGGGGCGGTTACAGGGAAACACCATATATTTT.

The chain has TRBV7-8 and TRBJ1-5; a weak D match, TRBD1 (5 bases). Germline assignment: CDR1 SGHVS and CDR2 FQNEAQ. The CDR3 is made up of 16 amino acids. V was pared by 5 bases and J by 3 bases, with 17 bases between. This CDR3 reads CASSKWLGGYNQPQHF. CDR3 nucleotides: TGTGCCAGCAGCAAATGGCTGGGGGGGTACAATCAGCCCCAGCATTTT.

V usage is TRBV27 and J usage is TRBJ1-1; D remains unclear. Germline V lookup: CDR1 MNHEY, CDR2 SMNVEV (reference sequence). Trimming pared 2 bases from V and 5 bases from J, leaving 15 bases between. This CDR3 contains 15 residues. The CDR3 spells CASSLRDGVGTEAFF. Written as DNA, the CDR3 is TGTGCCAGCAGTTTACGTGACGGGGTGGGGACTGAAGCTTTCTTT.

The chain combines TRBV5-1 with TRBJ2-1; D call uncertain. Germline CDR1 SGHRS, CDR2 YFSETQ. Trimming shortened V by 5 bases and J by 6 bases, and 18 bases separated the two germline ends. This CDR3 region has 15 residues. CDR3 bases: TGCGCCAGCAGACTTGAGCACTTCGACACCAATGAGCAGTTCTTC. This codes for CASRLEHFDTNEQFF.

The chain combines TRBV6-1 with TRBJ1-1; D call uncertain. Deletions cut 2 bases from V and 3 bases from J, with 4 bases between. Per germline, CDR1 MNHNS and CDR2 SASEGT. The CDR3 consists of 12 residues. The CDR3, as DNA: TGTGCCAGCAGTGAACGTTACACTGAAGCTTTCTTT. It yields the protein CASSERYTEAFF.

This chain links TRBV27 with TRBJ2-7; D is possibly TRBD2 (6 bases). Germline CDR1 reads MNHEY; CDR2 reads SMNVEV (reference sequence). This CDR3 has 14 amino acids. Between the trimmed V and J ends, which lost 2 bases and 3 bases, there was a span of 11 bases. CDR3 sequence (DNA): TGTGCCAGCAGTTTAGATGGGACTGGCTACGAGCAGTACTTC. Translating gives CASSLDGTGYEQYF.

The chain employs TRBV12-3 or TRBV12-4 and TRBJ1-2, with 8 bases that match TRBD1. CDR3 length: 13 residues. After removal of 4 bases from V and 6 bases from J, the junction contained 4 bases not matched to a gene. The CDR3 spells CASSYRTGHGYTF. DNA for the CDR3: TGTGCCAGCAGTTATAGGACAGGGCATGGCTACACCTTC.